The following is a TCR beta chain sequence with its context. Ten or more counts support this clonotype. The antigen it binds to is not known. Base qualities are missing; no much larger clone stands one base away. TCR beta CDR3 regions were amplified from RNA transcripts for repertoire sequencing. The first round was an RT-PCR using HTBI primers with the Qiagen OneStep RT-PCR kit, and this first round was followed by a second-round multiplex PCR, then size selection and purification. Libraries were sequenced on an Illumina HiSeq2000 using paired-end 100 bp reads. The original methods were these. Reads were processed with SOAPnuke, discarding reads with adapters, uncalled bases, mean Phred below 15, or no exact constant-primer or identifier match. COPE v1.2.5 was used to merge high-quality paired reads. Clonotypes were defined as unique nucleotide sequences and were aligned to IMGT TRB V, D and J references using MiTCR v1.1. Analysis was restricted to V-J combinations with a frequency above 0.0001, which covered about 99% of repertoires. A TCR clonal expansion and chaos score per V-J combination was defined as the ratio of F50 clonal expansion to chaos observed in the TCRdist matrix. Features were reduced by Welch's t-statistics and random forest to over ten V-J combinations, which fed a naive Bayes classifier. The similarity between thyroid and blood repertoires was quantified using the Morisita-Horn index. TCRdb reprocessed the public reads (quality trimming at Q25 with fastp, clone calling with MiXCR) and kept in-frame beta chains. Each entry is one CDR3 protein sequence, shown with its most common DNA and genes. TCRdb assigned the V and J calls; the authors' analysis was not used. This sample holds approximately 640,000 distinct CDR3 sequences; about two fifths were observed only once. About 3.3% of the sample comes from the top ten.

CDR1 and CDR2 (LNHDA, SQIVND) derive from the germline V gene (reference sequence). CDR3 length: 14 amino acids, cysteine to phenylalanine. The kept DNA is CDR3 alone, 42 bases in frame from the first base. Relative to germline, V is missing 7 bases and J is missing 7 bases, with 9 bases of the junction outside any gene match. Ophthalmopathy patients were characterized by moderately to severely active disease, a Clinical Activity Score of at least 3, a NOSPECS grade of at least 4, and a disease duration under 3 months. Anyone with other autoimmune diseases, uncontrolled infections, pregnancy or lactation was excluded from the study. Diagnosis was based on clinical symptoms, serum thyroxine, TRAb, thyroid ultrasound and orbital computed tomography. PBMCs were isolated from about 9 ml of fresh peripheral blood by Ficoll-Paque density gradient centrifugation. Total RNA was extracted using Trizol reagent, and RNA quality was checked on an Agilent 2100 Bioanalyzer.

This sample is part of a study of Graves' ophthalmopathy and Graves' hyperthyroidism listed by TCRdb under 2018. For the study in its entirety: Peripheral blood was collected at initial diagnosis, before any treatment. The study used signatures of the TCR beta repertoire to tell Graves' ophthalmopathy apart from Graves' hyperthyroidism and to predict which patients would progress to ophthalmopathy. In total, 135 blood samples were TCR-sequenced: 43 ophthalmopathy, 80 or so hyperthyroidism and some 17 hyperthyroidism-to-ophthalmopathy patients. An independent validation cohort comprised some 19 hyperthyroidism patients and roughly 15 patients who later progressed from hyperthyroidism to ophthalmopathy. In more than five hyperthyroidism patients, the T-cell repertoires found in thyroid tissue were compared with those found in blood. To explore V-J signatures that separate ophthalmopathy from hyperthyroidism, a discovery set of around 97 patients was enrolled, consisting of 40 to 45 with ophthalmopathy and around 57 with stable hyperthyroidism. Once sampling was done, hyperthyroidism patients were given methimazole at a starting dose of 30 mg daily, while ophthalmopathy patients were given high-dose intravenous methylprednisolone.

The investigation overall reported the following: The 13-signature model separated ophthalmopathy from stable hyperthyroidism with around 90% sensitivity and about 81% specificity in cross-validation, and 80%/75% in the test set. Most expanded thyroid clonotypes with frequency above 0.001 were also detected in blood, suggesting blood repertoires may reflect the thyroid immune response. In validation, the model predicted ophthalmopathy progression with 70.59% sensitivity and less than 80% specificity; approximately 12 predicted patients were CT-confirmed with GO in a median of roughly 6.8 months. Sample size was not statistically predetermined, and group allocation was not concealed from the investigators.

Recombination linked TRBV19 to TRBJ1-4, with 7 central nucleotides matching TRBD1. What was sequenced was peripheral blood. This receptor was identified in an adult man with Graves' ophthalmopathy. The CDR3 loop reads CASKKRQGSEKLFF. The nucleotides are TGTGCCAGTAAGAAAAGACAGGGCAGTGAAAAACTGTTTTTT. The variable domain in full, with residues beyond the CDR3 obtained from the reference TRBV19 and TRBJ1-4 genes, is DGGITQSPKYLFRKEGQNVTLSCEQNLNHDAMYWYRQDPGQGLRLIYYSQIVNDFQKGDIAEGYSVSREKKESFPLTVTSAQKNPTAFYLCASKKRQGSEKLFFGSGTQLSVL.